The 15 T cell receptor beta chains below come from one sample, sequenced in a study of cytomegalovirus exposure and HLA in healthy donors. PCR employed 60 Vbeta and 13 Jbeta primers. The assay was immunoSEQ multiplex PCR, and TCRdb's table has in-frame clones only and misses some. Here the sample spans some 65,000 clones, about 70% being singletons. Sequencing input: PBMCs. The receptors here all came from a woman younger than 45 in good health and CMV-seronegative.

The chain employs TRBV19 and TRBJ1-1; 8 bases fit TRBD1. After removal of 2 bases from V and 1 base from J, the junction contained 6 bases not matched to a gene. The CDR3 extends over 16 amino acids. Germline values: CDR1 LNHDA, CDR2 SQIVND (reference sequence). Here the CDR3 reads CASSIRPGQGNTEAFF. CDR3 coding DNA: TGTGCCAGTAGTATACGGCCCGGACAGGGGAACACTGAAGCTTTCTTT.

This chain connects TRBV20-1 to TRBJ2-7, with a tentative D call TRBD1 (5 bases). Germline V gives CDR1 DFQATT, CDR2 SNEGSKA (reference sequence). The V gene lost 6 bases and the J gene lost 4 bases, with 10 bases spanning the gap. The CDR3 sequence is 11 residues long. DNA for the CDR3: TGCAGTGCCCCAGGGTTATACGAGCAGTACTTC. As protein: CSAPGLYEQYF.

The chain employs TRBV4-3 and TRBJ1-2; tentatively, D is TRBD1 (6 bases). From germline, CDR1 is LGHNA and CDR2 YSLEER. V lost 0 bases and J lost 6, with 14 bases in between. The CDR3 is made up of 15 amino acids. The DNA of the CDR3 is TGCGCCAGCAGCCAAGATGTCAACAGGGCACATGGCTACACCTTC. Amino acids: CASSQDVNRAHGYTF.

The V gene is TRBV6-1, the J gene TRBJ2-1; 14 bases fit TRBD2. Germline CDR1 MNHNS, CDR2 SASEGT. Trimming at V came to 2 bases and at J to 9 bases, leaving 12 bases not matched to a gene. This CDR3 spans 18 amino acids. The CDR3: CASSESEGTSGGSTEQFF. In DNA, the CDR3 is TGTGCCAGCAGTGAAAGTGAAGGGACTAGCGGGGGATCTACTGAGCAGTTCTTC.

In its sample, this clone was seen a few times. The chain carries TRBV4-2 and TRBJ1-5; D is unresolved. V gave up 5 bases and J gave up 7 bases, with 9 bases separating them. The CDR3 totals 12 residues. Germline CDR1 LGHNA, CDR2 YNFKEQ. The CDR3 DNA sequence: TGTGCCAGCAGCGCATCTCAGCAGCCCCAGCATTTT. Translated: CASSASQQPQHF.

The CDR3 bases are TGTGCCAGCAGCCCCGGGACAGGGCCCTACGAGCAGTACTTC. This translates into CASSPGTGPYEQYF. The gene calls are TRBV5-4 and TRBJ2-7; 9 positions agree with TRBD1. The CDR3 is 14 amino acids. Germline CDR1 and CDR2: SGHNT and YYREEE (reference sequence). Trimming at V came to 4 bases and at J to 2 bases, leaving 4 bases not matched to a gene.

The chain couples TRBV6-5 to TRBJ2-7; 8 bases are shared with TRBD2. The CDR3 spans 13 residues. Trimming at V came to 4 bases and at J to 5 bases, leaving 4 bases not matched to a gene. CDR1 MNHEY and CDR2 SVGAGI come from the germline V gene. The CDR3 DNA is TGTGCCAGCAGTTTATCCGGGAGGGACGAGCAGTACTTC. It encodes CASSLSGRDEQYF.

This chain uses TRBV9 with TRBJ2-5; TRBD1 agrees at 8 bases. The CDR3 consists of 13 residues. V lost 5 bases, J lost 4 bases, and 4 bases stayed unmatched. Germline V CDR1 and CDR2: SGDLS, YYNGEE. In DNA form, the CDR3 reads TGTGCCAGCAGTCAGGGGGCCTTAGAGACCCAGTACTTC. Its translation is CASSQGALETQYF.

This clone has more than one count but fewer than ten. A far larger clone is off by one base, so a read error is likely. J is TRBJ1-1 and V is TRBV4-1; D is undetermined. Per germline, CDR1 MGHRA and CDR2 YSYEKL. Trimming took off 5 bases at V and 2 bases at J, with 9 bases between the two ends. The CDR3 loop spans 13 amino acids. CDR3 in DNA: TGCGCCAGCAGCACTCGGAGAAACACTGAAGCTTTCTTT. Residues: CASSTRRNTEAFF.

This clone was counted between two and nine times. The chain recombines TRBV6-1 with TRBJ2-2; tentative D call: TRBD1 (6 bases). Deletions cut 6 bases from V and 4 bases from J, with 15 bases between. Germline lookup yields CDR1 MNHNS and CDR2 SASEGT. CDR3 length equals 15 residues. The CDR3: CASRDAGAATGELFF. In DNA, the CDR3 is TGTGCCAGCAGAGACGCAGGGGCGGCCACCGGGGAGCTGTTTTTT.

The chain employs TRBV7-9 and TRBJ2-3; 8 bases align to TRBD2. Germline CDR1 is SEHNR and CDR2 is FQNEAQ (reference sequence). After removal of 7 bases from V and 2 bases from J, the junction contained 14 bases not matched to a gene. This CDR3 is 17 amino acids long. The CDR3 loop reads CASTKPRLLADTDTQYF. The CDR3 DNA sequence: TGTGCCAGCACCAAACCCCGTTTACTAGCGGACACAGATACGCAGTATTTT. Variable domain in full (rest from reference TRBV7-9 and TRBJ2-3): DTGVSQNPRHKITKRGQNVTFRCDPISEHNRLYWYRQTLGQGPEFLTYFQNEAQLEKSRLLSDRFSAERPKGSFSTLEIQRTEQGDSAMYLCASTKPRLLADTDTQYFGPGTRLTVL.

The rearrangement joins TRBV15 to TRBJ1-1; 9 nucleotides align to TRBD1. CDR1 LNHNV and CDR2 YYDKDF come from the germline V gene (reference sequence). CDR3 size: 14 residues. J was trimmed by 5 bases and V by 1 base; bases with no gene match: 2. CDR3 region: CATSRGTGVTEAFF. The CDR3 coding sequence is TGTGCCACCAGCAGAGGGACAGGGGTTACTGAAGCTTTCTTT.

This clone was observed a handful of times. CDR3 region: CASSLDRPDEQYF. CDR3 in DNA: TGTGCCAGCAGCTTGGACAGGCCTGACGAGCAGTACTTC. V gene TRBV5-6 combines with J gene TRBJ2-5; possibly TRBD1 for D (5 bases). The J call may be mistaken, given a closer DNA end match to TRBJ2-7. Germline V CDR1 and CDR2: SGHDT, YYEEEE. The CDR3 is made up of 13 amino acids.

The chain recombines TRBV19 with TRBJ1-1; 8 bases map to TRBD1. The junction had 11 bases not matched to a gene; V was cut back by 6 bases and J by 8 bases. Germline CDR1 LNHDA, CDR2 SQIVND (reference sequence). This CDR3 is 14 amino acids long. CDR3 nucleotide sequence: TGTGCCAGTAGAAAAACCGGACAGGGTCTGGAAGCTTTCTTT. Its translation: CASRKTGQGLEAFF.

This clone occurred a few times. V gene TRBV18 combines with J gene TRBJ1-4, with D tentatively TRBD1 (5 bases). Germline CDR1 reads KGHSH; CDR2 reads LQKENI. V was trimmed by 2 bases and J by 8 bases, leaving 12 bases between them. The CDR3 covers 14 residues. CDR3 sequence reads: CASSPGRGGEKLFF. The DNA of the CDR3 is TGTGCCAGCTCACCAGGAAGGGGAGGGGAAAAACTGTTTTTT.